These 14 T cell receptor beta chains were all obtained from the same sample, sequenced in a study of PD-L1 blockade in urothelial cancer. Only in-frame clones appear in the TCRdb table, and some are missing; sequencing was by immunoSEQ multiplex PCR. The table has 15,000 to 20,000 clones, over 80% seen once. Documented time point: peripheral blood 6 weeks after treatment start. The material sequenced was PBMCs, taken around atezolizumab (anti-PD-L1) treatment. Every receptor here comes from a man aged 50 to 59 with urothelial cancer.

The V gene is TRBV15, the J gene TRBJ2-1, with TRBD2 identical over 10 bases. This CDR3 is built from 17 residues. Losses at the gene ends were 3 bases for V and 6 bases for J; bases not matched to a gene: 11. Germline CDR1 LNHNV, CDR2 YYDKDF (reference sequence). CDR3 nucleotides: TGTGCCACCAGCAGTAGGAATCTAGCGGGGGCTCGCAATGAGCAGTTCTTC. This sequence encodes CATSSRNLAGARNEQFF.

V and J are TRBV5-1 and TRBJ1-1, with D maybe TRBD1 (5 bases). The V gene's germline CDR1 is SGHRS and CDR2 YFSETQ. Trimming removed 4 bases at V and 2 bases at J, with 15 bases between. The length of the CDR3 is 15 residues. The CDR3 DNA follows: TGCGCCAGCAGCCTACAAGGGGAAAAAAACACTGAAGCTTTCTTT. Its protein is CASSLQGEKNTEAFF.

This chain links TRBV6-1 with TRBJ2-2, with a tentative D call TRBD1 (5 bases). V lost 11 bases to trimming and J lost 1 base, with 11 bases between them. CDR1 is MNHNS and CDR2 is SASEGT in the germline V gene. CDR3 length: 13 residues. The CDR3 protein is CAFTQGNTGELFF. The CDR3 DNA reads TGTGCCTTTACTCAGGGGAACACCGGGGAGCTGTTTTTT.

The chain joins TRBV6-6 to TRBJ2-7; 7 bases are shared with TRBD2. The CDR3 has 13 amino acids. In germline, CDR1 is MNHNY, CDR2 SVGAGI (reference sequence). The junction had 1 base not matched to a gene; V was cut back by 2 bases and J by 3 bases. The DNA for the CDR3 is TGTGCCAGCAGTTACGGGAGGGACTACGAGCAGTACTTC. Protein product: CASSYGRDYEQYF.

The chain joins TRBV5-4 to TRBJ2-5; 8 positions match TRBD1. Germline lookup yields CDR1 SGHNT and CDR2 YYREEE (reference sequence). The CDR3 runs to 14 residues. J was trimmed by 4 bases and V by 2 bases; bases with no gene match: 4. The CDR3 spells CASSFPGGTETQYF. The CDR3 DNA follows: TGTGCCAGCAGCTTTCCAGGGGGCACAGAGACCCAGTACTTC.

This sequence joins TRBV19 and TRBJ2-1; D is possibly TRBD2 (6 bases). The CDR3 consists of 13 residues. The germline V gene encodes CDR1 LNHDA and CDR2 SQIVND (reference sequence). Trimming pared 3 bases from V and 6 bases from J, leaving 9 bases between. CDR3 DNA sequence: TGTGCCAGTAGTATCTCGGGGGTCAATGAGCAGTTCTTC. It specifies CASSISGVNEQFF.

The CDR3 DNA is TGCAGCGTTGAAGCCCCTGGGCTAGCGAACACAGATACGCAGTATTTT. Its protein product is CSVEAPGLANTDTQYF. The chain has TRBV29-1 and TRBJ2-3, with D perhaps TRBD2 (6 bases). V gave up 1 base and J gave up 2 bases, with 16 bases separating them. The CDR3 spans 16 residues. The germline gives CDR1 SQVTM, CDR2 ANQGSEA.

The chain uses TRBV5-1 and TRBJ2-3; D not certain. Per germline, CDR1 SGHRS and CDR2 YFSETQ. Deletions cut 0 bases from V and 6 bases from J, with 11 bases between. The length of the CDR3 is 14 residues. CDR3 protein: CASSLALLRDTQYF. CDR3 bases: TGCGCCAGCAGCTTGGCCTTGTTACGGGATACGCAGTATTTT.

The V gene is TRBV6-1, the J gene TRBJ1-5; D is uncertain. The CDR3 covers 16 residues. In germline, CDR1 is MNHNS, CDR2 SASEGT. The V end was cut by 0 bases, the J end by 0 bases, with 9 bases between. In DNA form, the CDR3 reads TGTGCCAGCAGTGAAGCGCTCGGGGTTAGCAATCAGCCCCAGCATTTT. Translated, it gives CASSEALGVSNQPQHF.

The J gene is TRBJ2-2, the V gene TRBV18; D not certain. CDR1 and CDR2 from the germline V gene are KGHSH and LQKENI. The CDR3 sequence is 14 residues long. V shed 2 bases and J shed 4 bases, with 8 bases lying between them. CDR3 nucleotide sequence: TGTGCCAGCTCACCAACCCGGAGCACCGGGGAGCTGTTTTTT. This translates into CASSPTRSTGELFF.

The chain combines TRBV25-1 with TRBJ1-3, with D possibly TRBD1 on 5 matching bases. The CDR3 consists of 15 residues. Trimming shortened V by 3 bases and J by 4 bases, and 13 bases separated the two germline ends. CDR1 is MGHDK, CDR2 SYGVNS, per germline. In nucleotides, the CDR3 is TGTGCCAGCAGTGACTTTGGGGGACTGGGAAACACCATATATTTT. Amino acids: CASSDFGGLGNTIYF.

The genes are TRBV29-1 and TRBJ1-2; D gene uncertain. Trimming took 1 base from V and 4 from J, leaving 13 bases between them. The length of the CDR3 is 14 residues. The germline gives CDR1 SQVTM, CDR2 ANQGSEA. The CDR3 region has the DNA TGCAGCGTTGAAGGAGGCAGTTCAACCTATGGCTACACCTTC. It translates to CSVEGGSSTYGYTF.

The chain combines TRBV18 with TRBJ1-3, with D tentatively TRBD1 (6 bases). Germline CDR1 and CDR2: KGHSH and LQKENI. Trimming took 3 bases from V and 4 from J, leaving 7 bases between them. This CDR3 is built from 13 residues. The CDR3 sequence is CASSPGQGNTIYF. The CDR3 region has the DNA TGTGCCAGCTCACCCGGACAGGGAAACACCATATATTTT. The full variable domain, rest sourced from reference TRBV18 and TRBJ1-3, is NAGVMQNPRHLVRRRGQEARLRCSPMKGHSHVYWYRQLPEEGLKFMVYLQKENIIDESGMPKERFSAEFPKEGPSILRIQQVVRGDSAAYFCASSPGQGNTIYFGEGSWLTVV.

V is TRBV15 and J is TRBJ2-1; 9 nucleotides line up with TRBD1. V was pared by 5 bases and J by 9 bases, with 17 bases of the junction left unmatched. This CDR3 contains 17 residues. Germline CDR1 reads LNHNV; CDR2 reads YYDKDF (reference sequence). CDR3 region: CATSLRQGVRPRGEQFF. In nucleotides, the CDR3 is TGTGCCACCAGCTTACGACAGGGGGTACGCCCACGGGGTGAGCAGTTCTTC.